These T cell receptor beta chains were read from a single sample in a study of T cell responses to AZD1222 COVID-19 vaccine. TCRdb's copy holds only in-frame clones and misses some; the assay was immunoSEQ multiplex PCR. The sample records 130,000 to 150,000 clones, around 90% being singletons. The source material was peripheral blood, sampled 28 days after the second dose of the MenACWY control vaccine. The receptors shown here come from an adult who received the MenACWY meningococcal vaccine as a control. Both conserved end residues are part of each CDR3. Each record gives: V gene, D gene, clone size, J gene, CDR3 protein, CDR3 DNA. D genes are given only for firm matches. A row's size may be missing; if present it is once, few, many or a size class.

v_gene: TRBV5-1
d_gene: TRBD2
abundance: once
j_gene: TRBJ2-7
CDR3aa: CASSLGTSGYEQYF
CDR3nt: TGCGCCAGCAGCTTAGGGACTAGCGGCTACGAGCAGTACTTC

v_gene: TRBV9
d_gene: .
abundance: .
j_gene: TRBJ1-1
CDR3aa: CASSPEVSTEAFF
CDR3nt: TGTGCCAGCAGCCCCGAGGTGAGCACTGAAGCTTTCTTT

v_gene: TRBV25-1
d_gene: .
abundance: few
j_gene: TRBJ1-5
CDR3aa: CASSLDSNQPQHF
CDR3nt: TGTGCCAGCAGCTTAGATAGCAATCAGCCCCAGCATTTT

v_gene: TRBV10-3
d_gene: .
abundance: once
j_gene: TRBJ2-5
CDR3aa: CANPTSQETQYF
CDR3nt: TGTGCCAACCCGACTAGCCAAGAGACCCAGTACTTC

v_gene: TRBV2
d_gene: TRBD1
abundance: once
j_gene: TRBJ1-2
CDR3aa: CASRRDSNYGYTF
CDR3nt: TGTGCCAGCAGAAGGGACAGTAACTATGGCTACACCTTC

v_gene: TRBV5-4
d_gene: .
abundance: .
j_gene: TRBJ1-2
CDR3aa: CASSLVGLRGYTF
CDR3nt: TGTGCCAGCAGCTTGGTCGGATTACGGGGCTACACCTTC

v_gene: TRBV6-2/TRBV6-3
d_gene: .
abundance: .
j_gene: TRBJ1-1
CDR3aa: CASSYLAITEAFF
CDR3nt: TGTGCCAGCAGTTATTTGGCGATCACTGAAGCTTTCTTT

v_gene: TRBV19
d_gene: .
abundance: .
j_gene: TRBJ2-3
CDR3aa: CASRWGQTTDTQYF
CDR3nt: TGTGCCAGTAGATGGGGGCAGACCACAGATACGCAGTATTTT

v_gene: TRBV7-2
d_gene: .
abundance: .
j_gene: TRBJ2-7
CDR3aa: CASSLFSDTYEQYF
CDR3nt: TGTGCCAGCAGCTTATTTTCGGACACCTACGAGCAGTACTTC

v_gene: TRBV7-9
d_gene: .
abundance: .
j_gene: TRBJ1-1
CDR3aa: CASSSRQLTEAFF
CDR3nt: TGTGCCAGCAGCTCCCGACAGCTCACTGAAGCTTTCTTT

v_gene: TRBV5-5
d_gene: .
abundance: .
j_gene: TRBJ1-4
CDR3aa: CASSRSGWSNEKLFF
CDR3nt: TGTGCCAGCAGCCGCTCCGGATGGAGTAATGAAAAACTGTTTTTT

v_gene: TRBV19
d_gene: .
abundance: .
j_gene: TRBJ2-1
CDR3aa: CASRWDRGAYNEQFF
CDR3nt: TGTGCCAGTAGATGGGACCGAGGAGCCTACAATGAGCAGTTCTTC

v_gene: TRBV21-1
d_gene: .
abundance: .
j_gene: TRBJ1-1
CDR3aa: CASSNQGQVNTEAFF
CDR3nt: TGTGCCAGCAGCAATCAGGGACAGGTGAACACTGAAGCTTTCTTT

v_gene: TRBV14
d_gene: .
abundance: .
j_gene: TRBJ2-5
CDR3aa: CASSQRIYGPQGETQYF
CDR3nt: TGTGCCAGCAGCCAACGAATTTACGGACCACAGGGAGAGACCCAGTACTTC

v_gene: TRBV19
d_gene: .
abundance: once
j_gene: TRBJ2-1
CDR3aa: CASSSYITANEQFF
CDR3nt: TGTGCCAGTAGTTCTTATATCACGGCCAATGAGCAGTTCTTC

v_gene: TRBV10-1
d_gene: .
abundance: .
j_gene: TRBJ2-7
CDR3aa: CASSETSSAGSSSYEQYF
CDR3nt: TGCGCCAGCAGTGAGACGTCGTCCGCGGGTTCCTCCTCCTACGAGCAGTACTTC

v_gene: TRBV9
d_gene: TRBD1
abundance: .
j_gene: TRBJ1-1
CDR3aa: CASSAQVTGSTEAFF
CDR3nt: TGTGCCAGCAGCGCCCAAGTGACAGGGAGTACTGAAGCTTTCTTT

v_gene: TRBV19
d_gene: .
abundance: .
j_gene: TRBJ2-5
CDR3aa: CASSTGSETQYF
CDR3nt: TGTGCCAGTAGTACAGGGTCGGAGACCCAGTACTTC

v_gene: TRBV24-1
d_gene: TRBD1
abundance: .
j_gene: TRBJ1-4
CDR3aa: CATSEKTGGEGKLFF
CDR3nt: TGTGCCACCAGTGAAAAGACAGGGGGAGAAGGAAAACTGTTTTTT

v_gene: TRBV5-5
d_gene: TRBD1
abundance: .
j_gene: TRBJ2-1
CDR3aa: CASSVDRGSYNEQFF
CDR3nt: TGTGCCAGCAGCGTGGACAGGGGTTCCTACAATGAGCAGTTCTTC

v_gene: TRBV5-5
d_gene: .
abundance: .
j_gene: TRBJ1-3
CDR3aa: CASSLGGSGNTIYF
CDR3nt: TGTGCCAGCAGCTTGGGAGGCTCTGGAAACACCATATATTTT

v_gene: TRBV7-9
d_gene: .
abundance: once
j_gene: TRBJ1-5
CDR3aa: CASSPGGQPQHF
CDR3nt: TGTGCCAGCAGCCCGGGGGGTCAGCCCCAGCATTTT

v_gene: TRBV5-1
d_gene: TRBD2
abundance: .
j_gene: TRBJ2-3
CDR3aa: CASSPGLAGPTDTQYF
CDR3nt: TGCGCCAGCAGCCCCGGACTAGCGGGTCCCACAGATACGCAGTATTTT

v_gene: TRBV5-1
d_gene: TRBD1
abundance: .
j_gene: TRBJ1-6
CDR3aa: CASSPDRGHSPLHF
CDR3nt: TGCGCCAGCAGCCCGGACAGGGGACATTCACCCCTCCACTTT

v_gene: TRBV18
d_gene: TRBD1
abundance: .
j_gene: TRBJ2-1
CDR3aa: CASSPTGGYSYNEQFF
CDR3nt: TGTGCCAGCTCACCTACAGGGGGATACTCCTACAATGAGCAGTTCTTC

v_gene: TRBV6-5
d_gene: .
abundance: .
j_gene: TRBJ1-1
CDR3aa: CASRLPGTSEAFF
CDR3nt: TGTGCCAGCAGACTTCCTGGGACCAGTGAAGCTTTCTTT

v_gene: TRBV5-6
d_gene: .
abundance: .
j_gene: TRBJ1-3
CDR3aa: CASSQDRGNTIYF
CDR3nt: TGTGCCAGCAGCCAGGACAGAGGAAACACCATATATTTT

v_gene: TRBV7-2
d_gene: TRBD1
abundance: .
j_gene: TRBJ2-7
CDR3aa: CASSAGTGFVEQYF
CDR3nt: TGTGCCAGCAGCGCCGGGACAGGGTTTGTCGAGCAGTACTTC

v_gene: TRBV5-1
d_gene: TRBD1
abundance: few
j_gene: TRBJ2-7
CDR3aa: CASSFDRDEQYF
CDR3nt: TGCGCCAGCAGCTTCGACAGGGACGAGCAGTACTTC

v_gene: TRBV15
d_gene: .
abundance: .
j_gene: TRBJ1-1
CDR3aa: CATSPRKRGAEAFF
CDR3nt: TGTGCCACCAGTCCCCGAAAGCGAGGGGCTGAAGCTTTCTTT

v_gene: TRBV12-5
d_gene: .
abundance: .
j_gene: TRBJ2-1
CDR3aa: CASGPTDFPFYNEQFF
CDR3nt: TGTGCTAGTGGTCCCACGGACTTCCCGTTCTACAATGAGCAGTTCTTC

v_gene: TRBV2
d_gene: .
abundance: .
j_gene: TRBJ2-2
CDR3aa: CASRIQGESGELFF
CDR3nt: TGTGCCAGCAGAATACAGGGCGAGAGCGGGGAGCTGTTTTTT

v_gene: TRBV14
d_gene: TRBD1
abundance: .
j_gene: TRBJ1-4
CDR3aa: CASSQDVTGAGEKLFF
CDR3nt: TGTGCCAGCAGCCAAGATGTGACAGGGGCAGGAGAAAAACTGTTTTTT

v_gene: TRBV10-3
d_gene: TRBD1
abundance: .
j_gene: TRBJ2-7
CDR3aa: CAISEPGQSYEQYF
CDR3nt: TGTGCCATCAGTGAGCCGGGACAGTCCTACGAGCAGTACTTC